One sample yielded the 31 T cell receptor beta chains listed below, sequenced in a study of blood T cells in healthy people across ages. Using a J-beta primer mix together with a sample-barcoded 5' primer, a second PCR was run for roughly 7 to 12 cycles. Each CDR3 protein is one row after TCRdb ran MiXCR on the 5' RACE reads. The sample has about 780,000 distinct CDR3 sequences; roughly 25% are singletons. Separately, the same data were catalogued under a study of T cells of mothers and their children.

The sample was blood. Receptors were obtained from a boy aged 5-17 years in good health.

The rearrangement links TRBV7-9 to TRBJ2-6, with 7 nucleotides matching TRBD1. Germline CDR1 reads SEHNR; CDR2 reads FQNEAQ (reference sequence). Trimming took 6 bases from V and 0 from J; bases not matched to a gene: 8. This CDR3 is built from 17 residues. The CDR3 sequence: CASSLRDRLSGANVLTF. The CDR3, as DNA: TGTGCCAGCAGTCTCCGGGACAGACTCTCTGGGGCCAACGTCCTGACTTTC.

The rearrangement joins TRBV6-2 or TRBV6-3 to TRBJ2-3; D is perhaps TRBD2 (6 bases). Trimming took 7 bases from V and 4 from J, leaving 15 bases between them. This CDR3 is built from 14 residues. The germline gives CDR1 MNHEY, CDR2 SVGEGT. For the CDR3, the DNA is TGTGCCAGCACTCTGAGGCGGGGAGCAGATACGCAGTATTTT. It encodes CASTLRRGADTQYF.

The rearrangement links TRBV12-3 or TRBV12-4 to TRBJ2-3; no definite D call. The germline V and J ends were trimmed by 3 bases and 6 bases, with 10 bases remaining between them. This CDR3 is built from 13 residues. The CDR3 region is CASSFVSGDTQYF. Written as DNA, the CDR3 is TGTGCCAGCAGTTTTGTTTCTGGGGATACGCAGTATTTT.

The table lists this clonotype with a few counts. V gene TRBV27 combines with J gene TRBJ2-1; no clear D gene. The germline V gene has CDR1 MNHEY and CDR2 SMNVEV (reference sequence). The CDR3 is 16 residues long. The ends were cut back, 2 bases at V and 0 bases at J, with 11 bases in the middle. CDR3 in DNA: TGTGCCAGCAGTTTAGCCTACCCAACCTCCTACAATGAGCAGTTCTTC. Its protein product is CASSLAYPTSYNEQFF.

With respect to this clonotype: The germline gene is not matched at one end of the junction; a read error may be the cause. The rearrangement uses TRBV6-5 and TRBJ1-1, with D perhaps matching TRBD1 (6 bases). CDR1 and CDR2 (germline): MNHEY, SVGAGI. The CDR3 has 16 residues. The CDR3 here is CASSYSGDTGVPEAYF. Here the CDR3 DNA reads TGTGCCAGCAGTTACTCGGGGGACACGGGGGTTCCTGAAGCTTACTTT.

The gene calls are TRBV29-1 and TRBJ2-5, with 13 bases that match TRBD2. The J call is in doubt because the DNA end fits TRBJ2-7 better. The CDR3 loop spans 14 amino acids. Germline values: CDR1 SQVTM, CDR2 ANQGSEA. CDR3 amino acids: CSVEDGLAGDEQYV. CDR3 coding DNA: TGCAGCGTTGAAGACGGACTAGCGGGAGACGAGCAGTACGTC.

The chain is built from TRBV20-1 and TRBJ1-6; D unresolved. Per germline, CDR1 DFQATT and CDR2 SNEGSKA (reference sequence). The V end was cut by 7 bases, the J end by 7 bases, with 11 bases between. CDR3 size: 12 residues. The CDR3 DNA sequence: TGCAGTGGATCAGGACTGAATTCACCCCTCCACTTT. Residues: CSGSGLNSPLHF.

The chain is built from TRBV4-1 and TRBJ1-6; 9 bases agree with TRBD1. The V gene end was trimmed by 0 bases and the J gene end by 7 bases; junction bases not matched to a gene: 1. The CDR3 contains 15 residues. Germline CDR1 and CDR2: MGHRA and YSYEKL. The CDR3 nucleotides read TGCGCCAGCAGCCAAGAAACAGGGGGCAATTCACCCCTCCACTTT. Translated: CASSQETGGNSPLHF.

J is TRBJ2-5 and V is TRBV12-3 or TRBV12-4; D is uncertain. Deletions cut 4 bases from V and 7 bases from J, with 10 bases between. The CDR3 has 12 amino acids. Written as DNA, the CDR3 is TGTGCCAGCAGTTCGTATCTTGGGACCCAGTACTTC. Its protein product is CASSSYLGTQYF.

This clonotype was found a few times. V gene TRBV29-1 combines with J gene TRBJ2-7, with 8 bases aligning to TRBD1. The V segment lost 1 base and the J segment 1 base; nucleotides outside the gene matches: 3. This CDR3 contains 14 residues. CDR1 is SQVTM and CDR2 is ANQGSEA in the germline V gene. The chain's CDR3 is CSVEGQGASYEQYF. In DNA, the CDR3 is TGCAGCGTTGAAGGGCAGGGGGCTTCCTACGAGCAGTACTTC.

V gene TRBV2 combines with J gene TRBJ2-4; the match to TRBD1 covers 9 bases. The CDR3 has 15 amino acids. Trimming at V came to 0 bases and at J to 4 bases, leaving 1 base not matched to a gene. Germline loops: CDR1 SNHLY, CDR2 FYNNEI. CDR3 sequence: CASSEAGTGKNIQYF. In nucleotides, the CDR3 is TGTGCCAGCAGTGAAGCGGGGACAGGGAAAAACATTCAGTACTTC.

This sequence joins TRBV15 and TRBJ1-5; possible D gene TRBD1, 6 bases. CDR3 length: 15 residues. V lost 4 bases, J lost 9 bases, and 19 bases lay in between. Looked up from germline, CDR1 is LNHNV and CDR2 is YYDKDF (reference sequence). The chain's CDR3 is CATSNGRDTLRPQHF. The CDR3 DNA is TGTGCCACCAGCAACGGCCGGGACACCCTAAGGCCCCAGCATTTT.

The chain carries TRBV24-1 and TRBJ1-2, with TRBD1 matching 9 bases. The length of the CDR3 is 14 residues. The junction had 3 bases not matched to a gene; V was cut back by 3 bases and J by 5 bases. Germline V CDR1 and CDR2: KGHDR, SFDVKD. CDR3 sequence reads: CATSDRDRAYGYTF. CDR3 nucleotide sequence: TGTGCCACCAGTGATCGGGACAGGGCATATGGCTACACCTTC.

This clonotype was found a few times. DNA of the CDR3: TGTGCCAGCAGTACCCGACTAGCGGGGGTCGATACGCAGTATTTT. This sequence encodes CASSTRLAGVDTQYF. The genes are TRBV28 and TRBJ2-3; 12 nucleotides match TRBD2. The V and J ends lost 5 bases and 6 bases, in that order; junction bases with no gene match: 6. Germline assignment: CDR1 MDHEN and CDR2 SYDVKM. The CDR3 consists of 15 residues.

This clonotype occurred once. The J gene is TRBJ1-5, the V gene TRBV5-1; 7 bases fit TRBD1. This CDR3 spans 15 amino acids. CDR1 and CDR2 from the germline V gene are SGHRS and YFSETQ. Germline trimming cut 4 bases from V and 0 bases from J; bases unmatched to any gene: 4. The CDR3 DNA follows: TGCGCCAGCAGCCCAACAGGGGTTAGCAATCAGCCCCAGCATTTT. It codes for CASSPTGVSNQPQHF.

The rearrangement links TRBV20-1 to TRBJ2-5; 10 nucleotides agree with TRBD2. This CDR3 contains 13 residues. V shed 5 bases, J shed 11 bases, and the junction held 11 bases outside the gene matches. Germline CDR1 and CDR2: DFQATT and SNEGSKA (reference sequence). The CDR3 coding sequence is TGCAGTGCTTGGGTAGCGGGGGGCGAAGAGCAGTACTTC. Protein: CSAWVAGGEEQYF.

In its sample, this clonotype was seen a few times. The chain couples TRBV5-4 to TRBJ1-4; 11 bases align to TRBD1. The CDR3 consists of 15 residues. V lost 1 base, J lost 7 bases, and 3 bases stayed unmatched. Germline values: CDR1 SGHNT, CDR2 YYREEE (reference sequence). The CDR3 coding sequence is TGTGCCAGCAGCTTGAAGGGACAGGGGGGTGAAAAACTGTTTTTT. As protein: CASSLKGQGGEKLFF.

The CDR3 is CASSPVGGAGTQYF. For the CDR3, the DNA is TGTGCCAGCAGCCCCGTAGGGGGGGCCGGGACCCAGTACTTC. The chain links TRBV7-2 to TRBJ2-7; a weak D match, TRBD2 (7 bases). The J call may not be correct, given that the DNA end is closer to TRBJ2-5. There are 14 residues in the CDR3. Germline V gives CDR1 SGHTA, CDR2 FQGNSA.

The chain links TRBV18 to TRBJ1-6, with 9 bases that match TRBD1. CDR3 length equals 16 residues. Germline V gives CDR1 KGHSH, CDR2 LQKENI. The ends lost 6 bases at V and 7 bases at J; junction bases unmatched: 10. The CDR3: CASSRAEDRGNSPLHF. In DNA form, the CDR3 reads TGTGCCAGCTCCCGCGCTGAGGACAGGGGAAATTCACCCCTCCACTTT.

This clonotype was counted ten times or more. The chain combines TRBV5-1 with TRBJ2-1; D perhaps matches TRBD2 (5 bases). The germline V gene has CDR1 SGHRS and CDR2 YFSETQ. V was clipped by 1 base and J by 0 bases, with 11 bases between them. The CDR3 contains 16 residues. DNA of the CDR3: TGCGCCAGCAGCTTGCGAGCGGACGCCTCCTACAATGAGCAGTTCTTC. Translating it yields CASSLRADASYNEQFF. The variable domain in full, completed from reference TRBV5-1 and TRBJ2-1, reads KAGVTQTPRYLIKTRGQQVTLSCSPISGHRSVSWYQQTPGQGLQFLFEYFSETQRNKGNFPGRFSGRQFSNSRSEMNVSTLELGDSALYLCASSLRADASYNEQFFGPGTRLTVL.

This clonotype was counted a few times. The genes are TRBV13 and TRBJ2-1; D unresolved. There are 12 residues in the CDR3. The V and J ends lost 1 base and 15 bases respectively, with 13 bases between them. Germline CDR1 PRHDT, CDR2 FYEKMQ (reference sequence). CDR3 bases: TGTGCCAGCAGCTTAGAGTGGAAAAGACCGTTCTTC. Translated, it gives CASSLEWKRPFF.

Points on this clonotype: No conserved phenylalanine or tryptophan is present at the end of the CDR3, so a read error is the likely explanation. The V and J genes are TRBV7-9 and TRBJ2-1, with 11 bases aligning to TRBD1. The tail of the sequence fits TRBJ2-7 better, so the J call may be wrong. The germline V gene encodes CDR1 SEHNR and CDR2 FQNEAQ (reference sequence). The CDR3 extends over 15 amino acids. The CDR3 sequence is CASSRWGQGVYEQYL. The CDR3 DNA is TGTGCCAGCAGCCGCTGGGGACAGGGGGTTTACGAGCAGTACCTC.

The V gene is TRBV27, the J gene TRBJ2-4, with D perhaps given as TRBD1 or TRBD2 (5 bases each). V lost 5 bases to trimming and J lost 0 bases, with 14 bases between them. The CDR3 runs to 16 residues. CDR1 and CDR2 (germline): MNHEY, SMNVEV (reference sequence). DNA for the CDR3: TGTGCCAGCAGTCCCCACCAGGGAGTAGCCAAAAACATTCAGTACTTC. Its protein product is CASSPHQGVAKNIQYF.

This clonotype appeared a few times. The chain carries TRBV2 and TRBJ1-1; D is uncertain. This CDR3 comprises 13 residues. V lost 3 bases, J lost 1 base, and 6 bases lay in between. Looked up from germline, CDR1 is SNHLY and CDR2 is FYNNEI. The CDR3 protein is CASSDRTNTEAFF. For the CDR3, the DNA is TGTGCCAGCAGTGACAGGACGAACACTGAAGCTTTCTTT.

This clonotype has more than one count but fewer than ten. The gene calls are TRBV24-1 and TRBJ2-2; D possibly matches TRBD1 or TRBD2 (5 bases each). V lost 7 bases and J 5 bases, leaving 10 bases between the germline ends. Germline CDR1 reads KGHDR; CDR2 reads SFDVKD. CDR3 size: 13 residues. The chain's CDR3 is CATSRGVTGELFF. The CDR3 coding sequence is TGTGCCACCAGCCGAGGGGTAACCGGGGAGCTGTTTTTT.

This chain links TRBV20-1 with TRBJ2-1; TRBD2 matches at 8 bases. V was pared by 4 bases and J by 4 bases, with 9 bases of the junction left unmatched. Germline V gives CDR1 DFQATT, CDR2 SNEGSKA (reference sequence). This CDR3 is built from 15 residues. The CDR3 here is CSATGGTRGYNEQFF. As DNA, the CDR3 is TGCAGTGCTACCGGCGGGACTAGGGGATACAATGAGCAGTTCTTC.

This clonotype occurred many times. V usage is TRBV28 and J usage is TRBJ1-2; no clear D gene. The V end was cut by 5 bases, the J end by 4 bases, with 20 bases between. The CDR3 length is 16 residues. CDR1 is MDHEN and CDR2 is SYDVKM in the germline V gene. CDR3 region: CASSQPSQYVGYGYTF. CDR3 sequence (DNA): TGTGCCAGCAGTCAACCCTCTCAGTATGTCGGCTATGGCTACACCTTC.

The count of this clonotype is one. The J gene is TRBJ2-1, the V gene TRBV20-1; 15 nucleotides line up with TRBD2. V was clipped by 1 base and J by 2 bases; unmatched bases: 15. This CDR3 contains 21 residues. Looked up from germline, CDR1 is DFQATT and CDR2 is SNEGSKA (reference sequence). CDR3: CSARVPTPGLAGGGTYNEQFF. The CDR3 DNA reads as TGCAGTGCTAGAGTTCCTACTCCGGGACTAGCGGGAGGTGGGACCTACAATGAGCAGTTCTTC.

V and J are TRBV2 and TRBJ2-5; the D gene is possibly TRBD1 (6 bases). Deletions cut 1 base from V and 3 bases from J, with 9 bases between. Germline V lookup: CDR1 SNHLY, CDR2 FYNNEI. This CDR3 comprises 14 residues. CDR3 DNA sequence: TGTGCCAGCAGTGAAGGGGCAGGGGAAGAGACCCAGTACTTC. It is translated as CASSEGAGEETQYF.

This clonotype was observed a few times. This chain joins TRBV25-1 and TRBJ1-6; D might be TRBD1 (5 bases). Trimming shortened V by 2 bases and J by 10 bases, and 15 bases separated the two germline ends. CDR1 MGHDK and CDR2 SYGVNS come from the germline V gene. The CDR3 is made up of 15 amino acids. This chain's CDR3 is CASSESQAGSSPLHF. The CDR3 bases are TGTGCCAGCAGTGAAAGTCAGGCAGGGAGCTCACCCCTCCACTTT.

The rearrangement joins TRBV20-1 to TRBJ1-5; D remains ambiguous. CDR1 and CDR2 (germline): DFQATT, SNEGSKA (reference sequence). The V end lost 4 bases, the J end lost 0 bases, and 4 bases lay between the germline ends. This CDR3 comprises 12 residues. CDR3 in DNA: TGCAGTGCTAAGGGTAGCAATCAGCCCCAGCATTTT. Its protein is CSAKGSNQPQHF.